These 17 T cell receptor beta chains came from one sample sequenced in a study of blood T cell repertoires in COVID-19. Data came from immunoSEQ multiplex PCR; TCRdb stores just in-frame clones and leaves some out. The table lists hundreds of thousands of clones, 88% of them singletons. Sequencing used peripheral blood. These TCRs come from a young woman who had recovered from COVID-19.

The chain's CDR3 is CSVAPDLSYNEQFF. CDR3 in DNA: TGCAGCGTTGCGCCAGATCTCTCCTACAATGAGCAGTTCTTC. This chain joins TRBV29-1 and TRBJ2-1; D is unclear. V was trimmed by 4 bases and J by 0 bases, leaving 10 bases between them. From germline, CDR1 is SQVTM and CDR2 ANQGSEA. The CDR3 contains 14 residues.

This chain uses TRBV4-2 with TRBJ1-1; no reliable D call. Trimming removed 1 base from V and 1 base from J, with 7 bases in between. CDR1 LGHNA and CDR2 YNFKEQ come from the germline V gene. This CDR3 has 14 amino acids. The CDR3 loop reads CASSQGHKNTEAFF. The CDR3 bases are TGTGCCAGCAGCCAAGGGCACAAGAACACTGAAGCTTTCTTT.

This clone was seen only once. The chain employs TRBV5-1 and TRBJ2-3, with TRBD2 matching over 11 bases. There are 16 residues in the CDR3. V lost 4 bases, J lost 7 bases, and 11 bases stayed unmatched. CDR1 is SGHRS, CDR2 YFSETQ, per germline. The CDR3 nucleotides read TGCGCCAGCAGCCCACTAGCGGGGGCGTCCACGAATACGCAGTATTTT. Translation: CASSPLAGASTNTQYF. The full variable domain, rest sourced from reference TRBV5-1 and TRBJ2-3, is KAGVTQTPRYLIKTRGQQVTLSCSPISGHRSVSWYQQTPGQGLQFLFEYFSETQRNKGNFPGRFSGRQFSNSRSEMNVSTLELGDSALYLCASSPLAGASTNTQYFGPGTRLTVL.

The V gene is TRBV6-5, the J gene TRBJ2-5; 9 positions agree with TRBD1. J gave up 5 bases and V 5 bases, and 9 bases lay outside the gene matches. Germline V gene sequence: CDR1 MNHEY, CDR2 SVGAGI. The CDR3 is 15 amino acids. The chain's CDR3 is CASSPRDRVLETQYF. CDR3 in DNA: TGTGCCAGCAGTCCCCGGGACAGGGTGTTGGAGACCCAGTACTTC.

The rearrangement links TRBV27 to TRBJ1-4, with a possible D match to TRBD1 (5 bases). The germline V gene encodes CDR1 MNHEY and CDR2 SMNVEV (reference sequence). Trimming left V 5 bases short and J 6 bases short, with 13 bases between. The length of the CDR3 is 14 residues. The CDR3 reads CASSLRGSHEKLFF. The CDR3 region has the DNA TGTGCCAGCAGTCTAAGGGGATCCCATGAAAAACTGTTTTTT.

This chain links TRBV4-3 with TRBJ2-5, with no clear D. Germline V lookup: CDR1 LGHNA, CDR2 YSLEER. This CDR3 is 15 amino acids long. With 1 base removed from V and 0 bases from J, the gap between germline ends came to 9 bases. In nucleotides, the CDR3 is TGCGCCAGCAGCCAAGTGTTGTCGTACCAAGAGACCCAGTACTTC. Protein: CASSQVLSYQETQYF.

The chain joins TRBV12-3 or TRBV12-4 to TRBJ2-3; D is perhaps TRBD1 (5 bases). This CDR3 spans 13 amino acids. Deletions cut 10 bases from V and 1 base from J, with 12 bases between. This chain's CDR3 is CAIRARGTDTQYF. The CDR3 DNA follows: TGTGCCATCAGGGCCAGGGGCACAGATACGCAGTATTTT.

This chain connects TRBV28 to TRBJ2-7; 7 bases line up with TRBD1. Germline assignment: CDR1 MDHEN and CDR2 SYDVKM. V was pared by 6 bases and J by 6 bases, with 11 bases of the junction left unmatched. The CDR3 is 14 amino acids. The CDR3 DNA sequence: TGTGCCAGCAGCCCCCCCCCGACAGGGAGCGAGCAGTACTTC. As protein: CASSPPPTGSEQYF. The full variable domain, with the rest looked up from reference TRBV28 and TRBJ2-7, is DVKVTQSSRYLVKRTGEKVFLECVQDMDHENMFWYRQDPGLGLRLIYFSYDVKMKEKGDIPEGYSVSREKKERFSLILESASTNQTSMYLCASSPPPTGSEQYFGPGTRLTVT.

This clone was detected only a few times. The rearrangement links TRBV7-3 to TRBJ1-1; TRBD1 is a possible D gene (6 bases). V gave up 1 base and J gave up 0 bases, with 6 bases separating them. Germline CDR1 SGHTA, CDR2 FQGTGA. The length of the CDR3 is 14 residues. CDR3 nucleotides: TGTGCCAGCAGCTTAAGACAGGTGAACACTGAAGCTTTCTTT. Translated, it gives CASSLRQVNTEAFF.

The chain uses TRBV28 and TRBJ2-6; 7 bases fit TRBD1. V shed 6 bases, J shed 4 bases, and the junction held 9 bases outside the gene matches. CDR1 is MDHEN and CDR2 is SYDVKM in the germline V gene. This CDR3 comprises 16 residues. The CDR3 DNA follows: TGTGCCAGCAGGGATAGGGGGCCCGCGGGGGCCAACGTCCTGACTTTC. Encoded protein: CASRDRGPAGANVLTF.

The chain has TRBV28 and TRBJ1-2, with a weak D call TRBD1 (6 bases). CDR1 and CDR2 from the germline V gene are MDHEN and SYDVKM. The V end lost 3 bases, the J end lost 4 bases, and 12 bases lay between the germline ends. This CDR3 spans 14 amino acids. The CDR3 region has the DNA TGTGCCAGCAGTTTTCTCGACAGGAGCTATGGCTACACCTTC. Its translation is CASSFLDRSYGYTF.

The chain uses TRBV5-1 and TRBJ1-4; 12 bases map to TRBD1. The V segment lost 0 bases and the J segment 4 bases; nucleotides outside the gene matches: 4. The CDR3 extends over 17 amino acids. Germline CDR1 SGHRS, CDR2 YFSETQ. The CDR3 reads CASSLGDRGHGNEKLFF. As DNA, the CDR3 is TGCGCCAGCAGCTTGGGGGACAGGGGGCACGGTAATGAAAAACTGTTTTTT.

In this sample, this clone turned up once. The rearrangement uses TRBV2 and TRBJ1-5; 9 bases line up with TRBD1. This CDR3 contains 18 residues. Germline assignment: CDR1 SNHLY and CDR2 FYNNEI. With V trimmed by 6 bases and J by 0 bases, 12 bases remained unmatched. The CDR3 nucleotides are TGTGCCAGCAGCCAGGGACAGGGTGATCGGTTTAGCAATCAGCCCCAGCATTTT. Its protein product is CASSQGQGDRFSNQPQHF.

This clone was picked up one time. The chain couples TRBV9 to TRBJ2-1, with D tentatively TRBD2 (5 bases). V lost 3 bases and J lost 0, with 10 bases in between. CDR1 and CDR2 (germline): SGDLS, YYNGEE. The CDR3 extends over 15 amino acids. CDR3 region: CASSASGDSYNEQFF. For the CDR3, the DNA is TGTGCCAGCAGCGCAAGCGGAGACTCCTACAATGAGCAGTTCTTC.

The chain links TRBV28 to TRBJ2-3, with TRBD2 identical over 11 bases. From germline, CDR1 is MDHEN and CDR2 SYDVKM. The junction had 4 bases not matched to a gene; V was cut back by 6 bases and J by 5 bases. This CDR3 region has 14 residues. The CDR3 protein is CASRTSGEVDTQYF. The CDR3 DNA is TGTGCCAGCAGGACTAGCGGGGAAGTAGATACGCAGTATTTT.

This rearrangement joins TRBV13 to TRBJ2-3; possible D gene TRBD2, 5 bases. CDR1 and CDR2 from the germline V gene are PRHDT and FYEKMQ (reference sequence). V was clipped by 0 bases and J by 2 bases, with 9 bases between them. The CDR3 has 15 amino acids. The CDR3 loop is CASSLGSGNTDTQYF. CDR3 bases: TGTGCCAGCAGCTTAGGATCGGGGAACACAGATACGCAGTATTTT.

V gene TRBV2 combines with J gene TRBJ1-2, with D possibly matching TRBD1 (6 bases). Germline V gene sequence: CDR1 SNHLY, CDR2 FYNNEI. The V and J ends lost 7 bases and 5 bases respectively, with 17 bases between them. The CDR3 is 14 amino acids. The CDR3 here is CASNLRQDLYGYTF. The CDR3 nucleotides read TGTGCCAGCAACCTTCGACAGGACTTGTATGGCTACACCTTC.